The rows below give T cell receptor beta chains drawn from one sample of a study of shared clonotypes between healthy human individuals. TCRdb's copy holds only in-frame clones and misses some; the assay was immunoSEQ multiplex PCR. This table has over 1.4 million clones, approximately 96% appearing once. The sample was naive CD4+ T cells sorted from blood. These receptors were collected from a young man in good health. CDR3s include the opening cysteine and the closing phenylalanine or tryptophan. D genes are given only for firm matches. Rows may omit the clone size; those that give it use once, few, many or a size class.

v_gene	d_gene	abundance	j_gene	CDR3aa	CDR3nt
TRBV9	TRBD1	NA	TRBJ1-1	CASSLSGQGKKAFF	TGTGCCAGCAGCCTATCCGGACAGGGAAAGAAAGCTTTCTTT
TRBV7-7	NA	NA	TRBJ2-2	CASSFGGSGELFF	TGTGCCAGCAGCTTCGGAGGATCGGGGGAGCTGTTTTTT
TRBV5-1	NA	few	TRBJ2-3	CASSQTKSTDTQYF	TGCGCCAGCAGCCAGACTAAAAGCACAGATACGCAGTATTTT
TRBV28	NA	NA	TRBJ2-1	CASSDTYNEQFF	TGTGCCAGCAGTGACACTTACAATGAGCAGTTCTTC
TRBV28	NA	NA	TRBJ1-3	CASSLYSGNTIYF	TGTGCCAGCAGTTTGTACTCTGGAAACACCATATATTTT
TRBV6-1	NA	NA	TRBJ2-7	CASLLSGTSAYEQYF	TGTGCCAGTCTTCTATCCGGGACCTCAGCCTACGAGCAGTACTTC
TRBV6-1	TRBD1	NA	TRBJ1-3	CATRDSFSGNTIYF	TGTGCCACCCGGGACAGCTTCTCTGGAAACACCATATATTTT
TRBV28	NA	NA	TRBJ2-7	CASSTPLGGNEQYF	TGTGCCAGCAGTACTCCACTAGGCGGGAACGAGCAGTACTTC
TRBV19	TRBD1	once	TRBJ1-5	CASSTPPGTGYSNQPQHF	TGTGCCAGTAGTACCCCACCTGGGACAGGGTATAGCAATCAGCCCCAGCATTTT
TRBV18	NA	NA	TRBJ2-1	CASSPPGVVNEQFF	TGTGCCAGCTCACCACCGGGAGTAGTGAATGAGCAGTTCTTC
TRBV6-6	NA	NA	TRBJ1-4	CASSYSTNEKLFF	TGTGCCAGCAGTTACTCCACGAATGAAAAACTGTTTTTT
TRBV29-1	NA	NA	TRBJ1-3	CSASPSGNTIYF	TGCAGCGCTTCACCCTCTGGAAACACCATATATTTT
TRBV6-5	NA	few	TRBJ1-1	CASRVGMNTEAFF	TGTGCCAGCAGGGTAGGGATGAACACTGAAGCTTTCTTT
TRBV9	NA	NA	TRBJ2-5	CASSVEGSHSGTQYF	TGTGCCAGCAGCGTAGAGGGTAGCCACTCTGGGACCCAGTACTTC
TRBV7-9	TRBD2	NA	TRBJ2-2	CASSLGGLAGVAGELFF	TGTGCCAGCAGCTTAGGTGGACTAGCGGGAGTTGCCGGGGAGCTGTTTTTT
TRBV6-5	NA	NA	TRBJ2-7	CASRQYSYEQYF	TGTGCCAGCAGGCAATACTCCTACGAGCAGTACTTC
TRBV27	NA	NA	TRBJ2-2	CASSSVVTGELFF	TGTGCCAGCAGTTCGGTCGTCACCGGGGAGCTGTTTTTT
TRBV9	NA	NA	TRBJ1-4	CASSVGSSPNEKLFF	TGTGCCAGCAGCGTAGGTTCCAGCCCCAATGAAAAACTGTTTTTT
TRBV30	NA	NA	TRBJ2-7	CAGQQSSYEQYF	TGTGCCGGACAACAGAGCTCCTACGAGCAGTACTTC
TRBV10-1	TRBD1	NA	TRBJ2-3	CASSDVQGANTQYF	TGCGCCAGCAGTGATGTGCAGGGGGCGAATACGCAGTATTTT
TRBV9	NA	NA	TRBJ1-4	CASSVEGGMFLNEKLFF	TGTGCCAGCAGCGTGGAGGGGGGGATGTTCCTTAATGAAAAACTGTTTTTT
TRBV11-3	TRBD1	NA	TRBJ2-7	CASSRGQGVYEQYF	TGTGCCAGCAGCCGGGGACAGGGGGTCTACGAGCAGTACTTC
TRBV18	NA	NA	TRBJ2-3	CASRPGLGTDTQYF	TGTGCCAGCCGACCCGGGTTAGGAACAGATACGCAGTATTTT
TRBV5-5	TRBD2	NA	TRBJ2-7	CASSLPGRKAYEQYF	TGTGCCAGCAGCCTGCCCGGGAGGAAAGCCTACGAGCAGTACTTC
TRBV7-2	NA	once	TRBJ2-1	CASSEELLVSEQFF	TGTGCCAGCAGCGAAGAATTGCTCGTTAGTGAGCAGTTCTTC
TRBV7-3	TRBD2	NA	TRBJ2-3	CASSLTSGRTDTQYF	TGTGCCAGCAGCTTAACTAGCGGGAGGACAGATACGCAGTATTTT
TRBV18	TRBD1	NA	TRBJ1-3	CASSLPTGRSGNTIYF	TGTGCCAGCTCACTCCCGACAGGGAGGTCTGGAAACACCATATATTTT
TRBV11-2	NA	NA	TRBJ2-1	CASSLSGGNNEQFF	TGTGCCAGCAGCTTAAGTGGGGGAAACAATGAGCAGTTCTTC
TRBV11-2	NA	NA	TRBJ2-3	CASSISAVDTQYF	TGTGCCAGCAGCATCTCAGCGGTGGATACGCAGTATTTT
TRBV5-8	NA	NA	TRBJ2-6	CASSQGTGANVLTF	TGTGCCAGCAGCCAGGGTACTGGGGCCAACGTCCTGACTTTC
TRBV15	TRBD1	NA	TRBJ1-2	CATSREQGNYGYTF	TGTGCCACCAGCAGAGAACAGGGGAACTATGGCTACACCTTC
TRBV5-5	NA	NA	TRBJ1-4	CASSWPAGPNEKLFF	TGTGCCAGCAGCTGGCCGGCAGGGCCTAATGAAAAACTGTTTTTT
TRBV30	TRBD1	NA	TRBJ2-3	CAWRGTGSSTQYF	TGTGCCTGGAGGGGGACAGGTTCTAGTACGCAGTATTTT
TRBV5-4	TRBD2	NA	TRBJ2-1	CASSPPSSGKPNEQFF	TGTGCCAGCAGCCCCCCCTCTAGCGGGAAACCCAATGAGCAGTTCTTC
TRBV30	TRBD2	once	TRBJ2-3	CAWREHGRPTDTQYF	TGTGCCTGGAGAGAACACGGGAGGCCCACAGATACGCAGTATTTT
TRBV28	TRBD2	NA	TRBJ2-3	CASSTGTSGGTDTQYF	TGTGCCAGCAGTACCGGGACTAGCGGGGGCACAGATACGCAGTATTTT
TRBV29-1	TRBD2	NA	TRBJ2-1	CSVEGAGAFSYNEQFF	TGCAGCGTTGAAGGAGCGGGAGCATTCTCCTACAATGAGCAGTTCTTC
TRBV5-1	TRBD2	NA	TRBJ2-1	CASSMTSGSASSYNEQFF	TGCGCCAGCAGCATGACTAGCGGGAGTGCTAGCTCCTACAATGAGCAGTTCTTC